This T cell receptor (beta chain) emerged from a study of tumor and adjacent non-tumor tissue in lung cancer. The overall study: There were some 12 adenocarcinoma, a couple of squamous cell carcinoma and 1 small cell lung cancer cases. Study observations and caveats: Top 100 clones took a larger repertoire share in normal lung. Significantly higher TCR diversity was found in tumor than normal lung.

RNA was extracted from bulk tissue without any cell sorting. CDR1 is SGHDN, CDR2 FVKESK, per germline. Trimming took 5 bases from V and 5 from J; bases not matched to a gene: 5. The CDR3 has 13 amino acids. For this clonotype: The antigen remains undetermined. A clone one base away is much larger, so this may be a read error.

Three rounds of nested PCR, following a modified ARM-PCR protocol, produced the TCRbeta library. TCRdb processed the multiplex PCR reads anew with MiXCR; each CDR3 protein has one entry. This sample has tens of thousands of distinct CDR3 sequences, with about 61% found just once. Sequencing used lung tumor tissue. The V call is TRBV14, the J call TRBJ1-2; 7 bases are shared with TRBD1. This TCR came from a man in his fifties or sixties with non-small cell lung cancer. The chain's CDR3 is CASSSTGLYGYTF. Here the CDR3 DNA reads TGTGCCAGCAGCTCGACAGGGCTATATGGCTACACCTTC.